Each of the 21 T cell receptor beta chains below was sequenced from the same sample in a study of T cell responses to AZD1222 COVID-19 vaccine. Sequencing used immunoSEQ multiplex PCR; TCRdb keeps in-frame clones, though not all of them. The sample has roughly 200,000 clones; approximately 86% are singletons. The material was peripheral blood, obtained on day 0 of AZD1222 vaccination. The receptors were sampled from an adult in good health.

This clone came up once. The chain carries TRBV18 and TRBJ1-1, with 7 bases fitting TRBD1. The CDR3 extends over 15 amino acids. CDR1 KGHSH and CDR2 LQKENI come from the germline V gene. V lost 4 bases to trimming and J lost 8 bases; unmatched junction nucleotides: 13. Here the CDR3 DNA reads TGTGCCAGCTCACTAACACAGGGGCCGCCTAGGGAAGCTTTCTTT. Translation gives CASSLTQGPPREAFF.

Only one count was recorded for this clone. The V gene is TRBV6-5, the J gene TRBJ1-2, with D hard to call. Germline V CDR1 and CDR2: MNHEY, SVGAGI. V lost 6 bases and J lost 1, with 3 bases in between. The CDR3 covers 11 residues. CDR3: CASRYNYGYTF. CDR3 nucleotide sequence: TGTGCCAGCAGGTATAACTATGGCTACACCTTC.

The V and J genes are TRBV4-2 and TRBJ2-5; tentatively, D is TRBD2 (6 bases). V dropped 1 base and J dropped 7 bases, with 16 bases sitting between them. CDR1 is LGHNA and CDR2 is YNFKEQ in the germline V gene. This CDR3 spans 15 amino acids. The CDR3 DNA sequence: TGTGCCAGCAGCCAAGTCCGGGATACCGGGGGGACCCAGTACTTC. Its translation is CASSQVRDTGGTQYF.

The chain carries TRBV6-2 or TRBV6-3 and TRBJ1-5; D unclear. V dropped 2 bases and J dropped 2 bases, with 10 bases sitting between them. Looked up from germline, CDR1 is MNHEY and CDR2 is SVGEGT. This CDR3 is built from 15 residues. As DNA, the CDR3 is TGTGCCAGCAGTTACGGTCTCCGCGGCAATCAGCCCCAGCATTTT. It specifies CASSYGLRGNQPQHF.

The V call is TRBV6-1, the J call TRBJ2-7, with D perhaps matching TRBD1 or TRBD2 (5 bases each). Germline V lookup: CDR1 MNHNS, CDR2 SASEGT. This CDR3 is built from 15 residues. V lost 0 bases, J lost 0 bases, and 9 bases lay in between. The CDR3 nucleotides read TGTGCCAGCAGTGAAGCGGGAGACAGCTCCTACGAGCAGTACTTC. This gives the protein CASSEAGDSSYEQYF.

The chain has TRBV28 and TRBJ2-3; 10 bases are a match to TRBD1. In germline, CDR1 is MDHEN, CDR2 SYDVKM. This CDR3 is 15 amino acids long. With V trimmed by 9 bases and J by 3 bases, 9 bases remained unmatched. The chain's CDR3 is CASSTPGQGTDTQYF. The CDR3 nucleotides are TGTGCCAGTTCCACGCCGGGACAGGGGACAGATACGCAGTATTTT.

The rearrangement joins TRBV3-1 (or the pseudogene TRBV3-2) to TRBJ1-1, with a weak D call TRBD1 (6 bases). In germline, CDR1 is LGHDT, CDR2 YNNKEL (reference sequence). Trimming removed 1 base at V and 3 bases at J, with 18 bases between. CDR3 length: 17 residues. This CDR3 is CASSQGGAGVGYTEAFF. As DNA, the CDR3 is TGTGCCAGCAGCCAAGGAGGGGCAGGGGTGGGCTACACTGAAGCTTTCTTT.

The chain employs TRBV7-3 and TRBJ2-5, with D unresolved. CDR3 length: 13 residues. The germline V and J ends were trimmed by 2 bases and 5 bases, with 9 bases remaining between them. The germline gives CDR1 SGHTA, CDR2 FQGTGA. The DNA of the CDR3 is TGTGCCAGCAGCTTATTTCCATTCGAGACCCAGTACTTC. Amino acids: CASSLFPFETQYF.

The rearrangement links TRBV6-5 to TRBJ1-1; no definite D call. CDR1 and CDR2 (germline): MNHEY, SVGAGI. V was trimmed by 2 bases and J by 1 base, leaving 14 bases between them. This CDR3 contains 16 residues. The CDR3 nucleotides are TGTGCCAGCAGTTACAACGAGGTTGAGGGGAACACTGAAGCTTTCTTT. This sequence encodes CASSYNEVEGNTEAFF.

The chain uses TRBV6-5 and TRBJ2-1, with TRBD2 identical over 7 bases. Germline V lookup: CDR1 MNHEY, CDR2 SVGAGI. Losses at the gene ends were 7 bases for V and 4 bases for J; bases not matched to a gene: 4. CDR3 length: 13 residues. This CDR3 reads CASTSGAYNEQFF. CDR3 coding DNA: TGTGCCAGCACCAGCGGGGCGTACAATGAGCAGTTCTTC.

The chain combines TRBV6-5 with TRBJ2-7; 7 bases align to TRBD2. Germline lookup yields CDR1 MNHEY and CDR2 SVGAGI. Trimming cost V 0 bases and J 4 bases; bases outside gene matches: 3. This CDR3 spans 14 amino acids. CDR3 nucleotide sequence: TGTGCCAGCAGTTACTCGCGGGGGAATTACGAGCAGTACTTC. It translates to CASSYSRGNYEQYF.

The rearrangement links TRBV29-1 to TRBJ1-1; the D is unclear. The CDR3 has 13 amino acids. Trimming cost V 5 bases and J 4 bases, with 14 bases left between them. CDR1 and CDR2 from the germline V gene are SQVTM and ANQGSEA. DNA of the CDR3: TGCAGCGTTCTCCGCTCCGTGGGCACTGAAGCTTTCTTT. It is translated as CSVLRSVGTEAFF.

DNA of the CDR3: TGTGCCAGCAGCTCCACGGGAGCATCTTCCGAGCAGTACTTC. This gives the protein CASSSTGASSEQYF. J is TRBJ2-7 and V is TRBV13; tentative D call: TRBD2 (6 bases). There are 14 residues in the CDR3. CDR1 and CDR2 from the germline V gene are PRHDT and FYEKMQ (reference sequence). Trimming removed 4 bases at V and 6 bases at J, with 16 bases between.

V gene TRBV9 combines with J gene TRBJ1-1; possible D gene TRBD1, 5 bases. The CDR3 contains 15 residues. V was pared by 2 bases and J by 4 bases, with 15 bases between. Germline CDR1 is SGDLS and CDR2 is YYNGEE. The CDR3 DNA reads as TGTGCCAGCAGCGTTGGAGGGGTAGGAGGCACTGAAGCTTTCTTT. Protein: CASSVGGVGGTEAFF.

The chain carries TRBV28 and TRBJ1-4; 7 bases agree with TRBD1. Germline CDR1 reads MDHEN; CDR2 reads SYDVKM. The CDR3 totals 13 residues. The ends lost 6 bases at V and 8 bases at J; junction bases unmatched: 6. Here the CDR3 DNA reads TGTGCCAGCAGCGGGGACAGCCCAGAAAAACTGTTTTTT. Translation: CASSGDSPEKLFF.

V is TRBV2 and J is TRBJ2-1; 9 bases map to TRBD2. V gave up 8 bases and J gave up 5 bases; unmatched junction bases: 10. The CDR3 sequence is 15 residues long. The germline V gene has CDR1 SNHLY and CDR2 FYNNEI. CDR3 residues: CASETGTSRDNEQFF. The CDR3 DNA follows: TGTGCCAGCGAAACCGGGACTAGCCGCGACAATGAGCAGTTCTTC.

The CDR3 coding sequence is TGTGCCAGAAGCTTGGGCCAGCGGGGGACACACACTTCAGATACGCAGTATTTT. Amino acids: CARSLGQRGTHTSDTQYF. The chain has TRBV5-3 and TRBJ2-3, with TRBD2 identical over 8 bases. TRBV5-3 is an ORF for which the function is uncertain. V dropped 0 bases and J dropped 4; count of bases not matched to a gene: 13. The length of the CDR3 is 18 residues.

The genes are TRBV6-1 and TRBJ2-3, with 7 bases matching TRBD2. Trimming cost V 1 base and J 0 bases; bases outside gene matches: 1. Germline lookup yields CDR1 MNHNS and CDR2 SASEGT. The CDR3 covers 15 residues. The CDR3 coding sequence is TGTGCCAGCAGTGAAGAGGGACTAAGCACAGATACGCAGTATTTT. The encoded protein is CASSEEGLSTDTQYF.

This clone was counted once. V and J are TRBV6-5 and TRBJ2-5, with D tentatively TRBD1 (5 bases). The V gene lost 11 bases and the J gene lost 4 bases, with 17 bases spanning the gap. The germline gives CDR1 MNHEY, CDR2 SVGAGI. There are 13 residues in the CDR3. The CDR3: CASYTYQGETQYF. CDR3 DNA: TGTGCCTCTTACACGTATCAGGGAGAGACCCAGTACTTC.

The DNA for the CDR3 is TGCGCCAGCAGTTTAGCGGGGGGGTTAGCCAAAAACATTCAGTACTTC. Amino acids: CASSLAGGLAKNIQYF. The J gene is TRBJ2-4, the V gene TRBV4-1, with 11 bases identical to TRBD2. The J segment lost 0 bases and the V segment lost 6 bases, leaving 4 bases of the junction unmatched. The CDR3 sequence is 16 residues long. In germline, CDR1 is MGHRA, CDR2 YSYEKL.

The CDR3 DNA reads TGTGCCAGCAGTGAATCGAGGATCCCTCCGAGGGCTTTCTTT. It codes for CASSESRIPPRAFF. V and J are TRBV25-1 and TRBJ1-1; D gene ambiguous. The CDR3 sequence is 14 residues long. Germline values: CDR1 MGHDK, CDR2 SYGVNS. V was clipped by 1 base and J by 11 bases, with 17 bases between them.